A selection of T cell receptor beta chains follows, all from one sample in a study of T cell repertoires in cytomegalovirus infection. TCRdb ran MiXCR on the reads and lists one entry per CDR3 protein. The sample consists of about 130,000 distinct CDR3 sequences, about 24% of them appearing once. Their specific antigens are unknown. The specimen sequenced was PBMCs, sequenced either directly or after in vitro stimulation (not recorded which). The receptors originated from a human donor in good health (CMV status not recorded). Some clones in this sample may be carry-over from other donors' samples. Each CDR3 is given with its conserved first and last residue. D genes are given only for firm matches. Clone size is stated in some rows and not others, as once, few, many or a class when expanded.

len | j_gene | abundance | d_gene | v_gene | CDR3aa | CDR3nt
18 | TRBJ2-1 | few | TRBD2 | TRBV4-2 | CASSQLTTGTSSYNEQFF | TGTGCCAGCAGCCAATTGACGACCGGGACTAGCTCCTACAATGAGCAGTTCTTC
17 | TRBJ2-5 | . | TRBD1 | TRBV19 | CASSINRGITRGETQYF | TGTGCCAGTAGTATCAACAGGGGAATAACTCGGGGAGAGACCCAGTACTTC
14 | TRBJ2-7 | few | TRBD1 | TRBV6-2/TRBV6-3 | CASSQGQGPYEQYF | TGTGCCAGCAGCCAGGGACAGGGCCCCTACGAGCAGTACTTC
15 | TRBJ2-3 | . | TRBD2 | TRBV20-1 | CSARVLGGRGDTQYF | TGCAGTGCTAGAGTTCTCGGCGGGAGAGGAGATACGCAGTATTTT
12 | TRBJ1-1 | many | . | TRBV12-3/TRBV12-4 | CASSLNSLNAFF | TGTGCCAGCAGTTTGAACAGCCTTAACGCTTTCTTT
14 | TRBJ1-1 | many | . | TRBV12-3/TRBV12-4 | CASRNRASNTEAFF | TGTGCCAGCAGGAACAGGGCATCGAACACTGAAGCTTTCTTT
15 | TRBJ1-2 | . | . | TRBV12-3/TRBV12-4 | CASSSRTGPGGGYTF | TGTGCCAGCAGTTCCCGGACCGGGCCAGGAGGAGGCTACACCTTC
14 | TRBJ1-1 | few | . | TRBV11-1 | CASSLFRWNTEAFF | TGTGCCAGCAGCCTATTCCGGTGGAACACTGAAGCTTTCTTT
15 | TRBJ1-3 | . | . | TRBV19 | CASSIVGGPGNTIYF | TGTGCCAGTAGTATAGTGGGGGGGCCTGGAAACACCATATATTTT
13 | TRBJ1-2 | . | TRBD1 | TRBV29-1 | CSVATGKDYGYTF | TGCAGCGTTGCGACAGGGAAGGATTATGGCTACACCTTC
15 | TRBJ2-1 | few | TRBD2 | TRBV3-1 | CASTGGRTPYNEQFF | TGTGCCAGCACGGGCGGGAGGACGCCTTACAATGAGCAGTTCTTC
12 | TRBJ1-2 | . | TRBD1 | TRBV27 | CASSRDRGGYTF | TGTGCCAGCAGTCGGGACAGGGGTGGCTACACCTTC
18 | TRBJ2-1 | . | TRBD2 | TRBV7-8 | CTSSLEAILAGYYNEQLF | TGTACCAGCAGCTTAGAAGCCATACTAGCGGGATACTACAATGAGCAGTTATTC
14 | TRBJ2-7 | many | TRBD1 | TRBV7-8 | CASRTRDSTYEQYF | TGTGCCAGCAGGACCCGGGACAGCACCTACGAGCAGTACTTC
16 | TRBJ2-7 | many | . | TRBV7-2 | CASSFDPARTSYEQYF | TGTGCCAGCAGCTTTGACCCCGCAAGAACCTCCTACGAGCAGTACTTC
12 | TRBJ2-1 | few | . | TRBV12-3/TRBV12-4 | CASRWGNGEQFF | TGTGCCAGCAGATGGGGAAACGGTGAGCAGTTCTTC
16 | TRBJ2-3 | . | TRBD2 | TRBV5-5 | CASSQGLSRAGDTQYF | TGTGCCAGCAGCCAGGGACTATCCCGAGCAGGTGATACGCAGTATTTT